Below are 20 T cell receptor beta chains sequenced from a single sample in a study of blood T cell repertoires in COVID-19. Assay: immunoSEQ multiplex PCR; the TCRdb copy retains only in-frame clones and omits some. The sample gives 140,000 to 150,000 clones, around 72% of which show up once; about 1.8% is in the top ten. Sequencing used peripheral blood. The receptors originated from a woman aged 60-75 years with acute or convalescent COVID-19.

This clone has more than one count but fewer than ten. CDR3 sequence: CAARPGDANYGYTF. The DNA for the CDR3 is TGTGCCGCGCGGCCGGGTGATGCAAACTATGGCTACACCTTC. V gene TRBV28 combines with J gene TRBJ1-2; D is unclear. Germline values: CDR1 MDHEN, CDR2 SYDVKM. This CDR3 spans 14 amino acids. Trimming took 11 bases from V and 2 from J, leaving 18 bases between them.

J is TRBJ1-1 and V is TRBV7-9; possible D gene TRBD1, 5 bases. Trimming took off 6 bases at V and 1 base at J, with 9 bases between the two ends. This CDR3 contains 13 residues. The V gene's germline CDR1 is SEHNR and CDR2 FQNEAQ (reference sequence). The CDR3: CASSLDTNTEAFF. Written as DNA, the CDR3 is TGTGCCAGCAGTTTGGACACGAACACTGAAGCTTTCTTT.

The chain uses TRBV18 and TRBJ1-1, with 8 bases lining up with TRBD1. V shed 5 bases, J shed 0 bases, and the junction held 2 bases outside the gene matches. CDR3 length equals 14 residues. Germline V gene lookup returns CDR1 KGHSH and CDR2 LQKENI. CDR3 amino acids: CASSAGQVNTEAFF. The CDR3 region has the DNA TGTGCCAGCTCAGCGGGACAGGTGAACACTGAAGCTTTCTTT. The whole variable domain, filled in from reference TRBV18 and TRBJ1-1, reads NAGVMQNPRHLVRRRGQEARLRCSPMKGHSHVYWYRQLPEEGLKFMVYLQKENIIDESGMPKERFSAEFPKEGPSILRIQQVVRGDSAAYFCASSAGQVNTEAFFGQGTRLTVV.

The CDR3 loop reads CASRGTASRSPLHF. CDR3 sequence (DNA): TGTGCCAGCAGGGGGACAGCGTCTCGTTCACCCCTCCACTTT. V is TRBV2 and J is TRBJ1-6; 7 nucleotides match TRBD1. The CDR3 consists of 14 residues. The V gene's germline CDR1 is SNHLY and CDR2 FYNNEI. V dropped 6 bases and J dropped 9; count of bases not matched to a gene: 8.

This clone was recorded a few times. The V gene is TRBV2, the J gene TRBJ1-1; 10 bases are a match to TRBD1. CDR1 and CDR2 from the germline V gene are SNHLY and FYNNEI. Germline trimming cut 6 bases from V and 4 bases from J; bases unmatched to any gene: 11. CDR3 size: 16 residues. CDR3 in amino acids: CASRTGTGVFSTEAFF. CDR3 nucleotide sequence: TGTGCCAGCAGAACCGGGACAGGGGTGTTCAGCACTGAAGCTTTCTTT.

The genes are TRBV5-1 and TRBJ2-1; a weak D match, TRBD2 (7 bases). V was cut by 4 bases and J by 16 bases, with 21 bases left in between. There are 13 residues in the CDR3. The germline V gene has CDR1 SGHRS and CDR2 YFSETQ. The CDR3 region is CASSVKRGGSRFF. CDR3 coding DNA: TGCGCCAGCAGCGTTAAGAGGGGGGGCAGCCGTTTCTTC.

The gene calls are TRBV18 and TRBJ1-1; 12 bases line up with TRBD1. The ends lost 1 base at V and 5 bases at J; junction bases unmatched: 8. Germline V gives CDR1 KGHSH, CDR2 LQKENI. This CDR3 has 17 amino acids. Here the CDR3 reads CASSPLGQGAIVTEAFF. The CDR3 nucleotides read TGTGCCAGCTCACCACTGGGACAGGGGGCTATCGTGACTGAAGCTTTCTTT. The whole variable domain, filled in from reference TRBV18 and TRBJ1-1, reads NAGVMQNPRHLVRRRGQEARLRCSPMKGHSHVYWYRQLPEEGLKFMVYLQKENIIDESGMPKERFSAEFPKEGPSILRIQQVVRGDSAAYFCASSPLGQGAIVTEAFFGQGTRLTVV.

The CDR3 DNA is TGTGCCAGCAGCTACTTAGCGGGGGGATCCTACGAGCAGTACTTC. This sequence encodes CASSYLAGGSYEQYF. This sequence joins TRBV4-2 and TRBJ2-7; 10 bases match TRBD2. This CDR3 region has 15 residues. V lost 5 bases, J lost 1 base, and 5 bases stayed unmatched. Germline-derived CDR1 and CDR2 are LGHNA and YNFKEQ.

This sequence joins TRBV6-2 or TRBV6-3 and TRBJ2-3, with 8 bases lining up with TRBD1. Losses at the gene ends were 4 bases for V and 5 bases for J; bases not matched to a gene: 5. Germline V gene lookup returns CDR1 MNHEY and CDR2 SVGEGT. This CDR3 is built from 14 residues. CDR3 loop: CASSWQGAGDTQYF. The CDR3, as DNA: TGTGCCAGCAGTTGGCAGGGGGCAGGAGATACGCAGTATTTT.

The rearrangement joins TRBV7-2 to TRBJ2-5; weak D call: TRBD1 (6 bases). Trimming left V 5 bases short and J 4 bases short, with 11 bases between. The CDR3 loop spans 13 amino acids. Germline loops: CDR1 SGHTA, CDR2 FQGNSA. The DNA of the CDR3 is TGTGCCAGCAGCCTATCAGGGGCAGAGACCCAGTACTTC. Encoded protein: CASSLSGAETQYF.

V and J are TRBV6-1 and TRBJ2-7; D uncertain. V was shortened by 0 bases and J by 7 bases, with 4 bases between the two germline ends. CDR3 length: 11 amino acids. CDR1 is MNHNS, CDR2 SASEGT, per germline. The CDR3 loop reads CASSEASEQYF. As DNA, the CDR3 is TGTGCCAGCAGTGAAGCGAGTGAGCAGTACTTC.

The sample holds one count of this clone. The CDR3: CASSLRTRPRLAGSPTDTQYF. The CDR3 coding sequence is TGTGCCAGCAGCCTCCGGACCCGGCCGAGACTAGCGGGTTCCCCCACAGATACGCAGTATTTT. J is TRBJ2-3 and V is TRBV7-8; TRBD2 agrees at 10 bases. Germline assignment: CDR1 SGHVS and CDR2 FQNEAQ. V shed 5 bases and J 2 bases; nucleotides not matched to a gene: 22. The CDR3 is 21 residues long.

The gene calls are TRBV15 and TRBJ1-1; no firm D call. The germline V gene has CDR1 LNHNV and CDR2 YYDKDF (reference sequence). The CDR3 extends over 15 amino acids. V was trimmed by 0 bases and J by 0 bases, leaving 8 bases between them. CDR3 coding DNA: TGTGCCACCAGCAGAGATCGGGGTATGAACACTGAAGCTTTCTTT. It translates to CATSRDRGMNTEAFF.

The V gene is TRBV5-1, the J gene TRBJ1-2, with D perhaps matching TRBD1 (5 bases). The CDR3 covers 11 residues. V was trimmed by 5 bases and J by 5 bases, leaving 7 bases between them. Germline CDR1 SGHRS, CDR2 YFSETQ. As DNA, the CDR3 is TGCGCCAGCAGGAAGGGGTATGGCTACACCTTC. It codes for CASRKGYGYTF.

The table lists this clone with a few counts. The gene calls are TRBV6-5 and TRBJ1-2, with 8 bases lining up with TRBD1. Germline V CDR1 and CDR2: MNHEY, SVGAGI. V shed 7 bases and J 3 bases; nucleotides not matched to a gene: 7. CDR3 size: 14 residues. The CDR3 DNA reads as TGTGCCAGCAAAGGACAGGGCGGCTACTATGGCTACACCTTC. Translated: CASKGQGGYYGYTF.

This clone was seen more than once but under ten times. The gene calls are TRBV2 and TRBJ2-3; 11 nucleotides match TRBD2. The CDR3 is 16 amino acids. J gave up 0 bases and V 8 bases, and 7 bases lay outside the gene matches. The germline gives CDR1 SNHLY, CDR2 FYNNEI. The CDR3 DNA sequence: TGTGCCAGCCGTCAATTAGCGGGAGGGAGCACAGATACGCAGTATTTT. Encoded protein: CASRQLAGGSTDTQYF.

The chain employs TRBV7-9 and TRBJ2-1, with unresolved D. V was shortened by 1 base and J by 3 bases, with 10 bases between the two germline ends. The CDR3 has 15 residues. The germline CDR1 and CDR2 sequences are SEHNR and FQNEAQ (reference sequence). The CDR3 DNA sequence: TGTGCCAGCAGCTTAGTGGTTAGCAGCTACAATGAGCAGTTCTTC. This translates into CASSLVVSSYNEQFF.

The rearrangement uses TRBV28 and TRBJ1-2; D ambiguous. The CDR3 consists of 14 residues. Trimming took 1 base from V and 0 from J, leaving 6 bases between them. In germline, CDR1 is MDHEN, CDR2 SYDVKM. The CDR3 sequence is CASSLLGANYGYTF. The DNA for the CDR3 is TGTGCCAGCAGTTTATTAGGAGCTAACTATGGCTACACCTTC.

This clone was observed once. The chain combines TRBV10-3 with TRBJ2-7; perhaps TRBD1 as D (6 bases). The CDR3 is 15 residues long. The germline V gene has CDR1 ENHRY and CDR2 SYGVKD. V was shortened by 5 bases and J by 0 bases, with 14 bases between the two germline ends. As DNA, the CDR3 is TGTGCCATCAGTTTCACCGGGACACTCTCCTACGAGCAGTACTTC. This codes for CAISFTGTLSYEQYF.

CDR3 protein: CASKEGTVGLVQETQYF. For the CDR3, the DNA is TGTGCCAGCAAGGAAGGGACCGTGGGACTGGTCCAAGAGACCCAGTACTTC. The chain is built from TRBV2 and TRBJ2-5, with D maybe TRBD2 (6 bases). V was clipped by 7 bases and J by 1 base, with 22 bases between them. The CDR3 is 17 amino acids. CDR1 is SNHLY, CDR2 FYNNEI, per germline. Together with reference TRBV2 and TRBJ2-5, the CDR3 gives the full variable domain: EPEVTQTPSHQVTQMGQEVILRCVPISNHLYFYWYRQILGQKVEFLVSFYNNEISEKSEIFDDQFSVERPDGSNFTLKIRSTKLEDSAMYFCASKEGTVGLVQETQYFGPGTRLLVL.